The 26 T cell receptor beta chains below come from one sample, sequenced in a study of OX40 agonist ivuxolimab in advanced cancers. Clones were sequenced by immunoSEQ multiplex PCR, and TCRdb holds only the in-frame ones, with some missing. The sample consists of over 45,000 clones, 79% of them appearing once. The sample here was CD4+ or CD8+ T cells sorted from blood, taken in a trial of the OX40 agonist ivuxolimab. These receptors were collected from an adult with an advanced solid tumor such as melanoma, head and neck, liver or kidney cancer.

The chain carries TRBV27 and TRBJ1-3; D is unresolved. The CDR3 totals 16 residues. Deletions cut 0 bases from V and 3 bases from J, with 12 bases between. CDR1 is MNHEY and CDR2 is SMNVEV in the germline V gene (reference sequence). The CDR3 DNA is TGTGCCAGCAGTTTATCCTTGAGTATTAGTGGAAACACCATATATTTT. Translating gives CASSLSLSISGNTIYF.

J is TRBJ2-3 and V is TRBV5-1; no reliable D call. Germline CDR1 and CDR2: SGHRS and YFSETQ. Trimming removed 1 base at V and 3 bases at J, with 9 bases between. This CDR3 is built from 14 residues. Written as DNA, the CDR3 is TGCGCCAGCAGCTTGTTGCAGGCAACAGATACGCAGTATTTT. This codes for CASSLLQATDTQYF.

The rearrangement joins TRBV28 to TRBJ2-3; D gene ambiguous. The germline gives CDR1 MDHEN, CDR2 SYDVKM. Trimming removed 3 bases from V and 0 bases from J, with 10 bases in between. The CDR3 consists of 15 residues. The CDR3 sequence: CASSFPDASTDTQYF. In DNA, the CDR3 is TGTGCCAGCAGTTTCCCGGACGCGAGCACAGATACGCAGTATTTT.

CDR3 protein: CASSSLYEQYF. The CDR3, as DNA: TGTGCCAGCAGCTCATTATACGAGCAGTACTTC. This chain uses TRBV11-2 with TRBJ2-7; D ambiguous. Germline CDR1 SGHAT, CDR2 FQNNGV. CDR3 size: 11 residues. V lost 4 bases, J lost 4 bases, and 5 bases lay in between.

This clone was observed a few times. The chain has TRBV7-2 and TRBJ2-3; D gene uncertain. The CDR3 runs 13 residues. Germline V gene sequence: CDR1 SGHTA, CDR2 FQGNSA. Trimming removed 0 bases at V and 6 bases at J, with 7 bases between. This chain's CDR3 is CASSLALLDTQYF. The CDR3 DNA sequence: TGTGCCAGCAGCTTAGCGCTATTGGATACGCAGTATTTT.

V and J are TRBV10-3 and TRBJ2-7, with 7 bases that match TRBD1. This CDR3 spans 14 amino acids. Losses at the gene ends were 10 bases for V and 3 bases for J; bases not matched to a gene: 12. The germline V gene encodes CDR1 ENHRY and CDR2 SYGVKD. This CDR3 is CASRQGQSNYEQYF. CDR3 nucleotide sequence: TGTGCCAGCCGACAGGGTCAATCGAACTACGAGCAGTACTTC.

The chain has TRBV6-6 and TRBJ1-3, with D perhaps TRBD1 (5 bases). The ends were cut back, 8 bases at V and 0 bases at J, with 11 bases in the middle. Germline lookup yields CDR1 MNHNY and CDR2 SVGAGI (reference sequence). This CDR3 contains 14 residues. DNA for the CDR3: TGTGCCAGCTTGGGGCCTAGCTCTGGAAACACCATATATTTT. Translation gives CASLGPSSGNTIYF.

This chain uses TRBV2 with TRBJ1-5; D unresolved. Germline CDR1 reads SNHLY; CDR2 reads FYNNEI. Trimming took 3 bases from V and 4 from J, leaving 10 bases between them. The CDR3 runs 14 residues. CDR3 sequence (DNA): TGTGCCAGCAGTGACATGGAGAAGAATCAGCCCCAGCATTTT. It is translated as CASSDMEKNQPQHF.

The CDR3 protein is CSVGGIQVMNTEAFF. CDR3 DNA: TGCAGCGTTGGGGGAATACAGGTCATGAACACTGAAGCTTTCTTT. The chain couples TRBV29-1 to TRBJ1-1, with a tentative D call TRBD1 (5 bases). Germline CDR1 is SQVTM and CDR2 is ANQGSEA. There are 15 residues in the CDR3. V was cut by 4 bases and J by 0 bases, with 15 bases left in between. Combining the CDR3 with reference TRBV29-1 and TRBJ1-1 gives the whole variable domain SAVISQKPSRDICQRGTSLTIQCQVDSQVTMMFWYRQQPGQSLTLIATANQGSEATYESGFVIDKFPISRPNLTFSTLTVSNMSPEDSSIYLCSVGGIQVMNTEAFFGQGTRLTVV.

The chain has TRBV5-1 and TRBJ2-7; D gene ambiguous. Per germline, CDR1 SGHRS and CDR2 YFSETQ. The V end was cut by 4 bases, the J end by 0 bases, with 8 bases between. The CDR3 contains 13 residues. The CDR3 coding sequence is TGCGCCAGCAGCCCCGCTGGCTCCTACGAGCAGTACTTC. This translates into CASSPAGSYEQYF.

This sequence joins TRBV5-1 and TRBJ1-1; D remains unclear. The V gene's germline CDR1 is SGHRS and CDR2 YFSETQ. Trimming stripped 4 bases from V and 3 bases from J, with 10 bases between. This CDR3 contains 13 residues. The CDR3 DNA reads TGCGCCAGCAGCCAAACTGTGGACACTGAAGCTTTCTTT. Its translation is CASSQTVDTEAFF.

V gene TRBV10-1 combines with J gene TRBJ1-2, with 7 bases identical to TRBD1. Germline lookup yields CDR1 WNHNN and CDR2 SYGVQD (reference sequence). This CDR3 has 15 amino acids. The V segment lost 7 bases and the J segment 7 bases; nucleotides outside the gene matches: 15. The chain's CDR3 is CASTPTRQGGCGYTF. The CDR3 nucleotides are TGCGCCAGCACTCCGACTAGACAGGGAGGTTGTGGCTACACCTTC.

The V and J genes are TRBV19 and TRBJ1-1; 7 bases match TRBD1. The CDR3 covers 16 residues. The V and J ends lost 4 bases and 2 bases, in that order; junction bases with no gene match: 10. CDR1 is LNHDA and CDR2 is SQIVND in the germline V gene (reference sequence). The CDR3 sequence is CASSNSPGQTNTEAFF. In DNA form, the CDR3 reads TGTGCCAGTAGTAACTCCCCGGGACAGACTAACACTGAAGCTTTCTTT.

The CDR3 loop reads CAISELRGMIEQYF. CDR3 sequence (DNA): TGTGCCATCAGTGAGTTACGGGGAATGATCGAGCAGTACTTC. This chain links TRBV10-3 with TRBJ2-7, with D possibly matching TRBD2 (5 bases). CDR1 and CDR2 (germline): ENHRY, SYGVKD. CDR3 length: 14 residues. V lost 1 base and J lost 6, with 13 bases in between.

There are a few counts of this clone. The CDR3 spells CASSFATLFSGANVLTF. CDR3 coding DNA: TGTGCCAGCAGCTTTGCGACACTATTCTCTGGGGCCAACGTCCTGACTTTC. The V call is TRBV5-8, the J call TRBJ2-6; no clear D. V dropped 2 bases and J dropped 0 bases, with 12 bases sitting between them. The CDR3 is 17 amino acids. In germline, CDR1 is SGHTS, CDR2 YDEGEE.

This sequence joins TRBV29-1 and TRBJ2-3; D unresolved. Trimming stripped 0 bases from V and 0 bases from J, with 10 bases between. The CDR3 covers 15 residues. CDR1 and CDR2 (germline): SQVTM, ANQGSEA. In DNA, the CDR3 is TGCAGCGTTGAAGATCGGGCTAAAAGCACAGATACGCAGTATTTT. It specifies CSVEDRAKSTDTQYF.

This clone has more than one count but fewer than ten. DNA for the CDR3: TGTGCCTGGAGTGCACAAGTCCAAGAGACCCAGTACTTC. Encoded protein: CAWSAQVQETQYF. The gene calls are TRBV30 and TRBJ2-5; D not certain. Germline CDR1 GTSNPN, CDR2 SVGIG (reference sequence). V lost 1 base and J 1 base, leaving 7 bases between the germline ends. The CDR3 extends over 13 amino acids.

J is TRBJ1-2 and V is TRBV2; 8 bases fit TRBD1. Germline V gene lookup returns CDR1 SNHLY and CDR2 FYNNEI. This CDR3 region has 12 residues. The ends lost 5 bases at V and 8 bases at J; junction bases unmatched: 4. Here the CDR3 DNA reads TGTGCCAGCAGTCTGACAGGGGACGGCTACACCTTC. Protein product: CASSLTGDGYTF.

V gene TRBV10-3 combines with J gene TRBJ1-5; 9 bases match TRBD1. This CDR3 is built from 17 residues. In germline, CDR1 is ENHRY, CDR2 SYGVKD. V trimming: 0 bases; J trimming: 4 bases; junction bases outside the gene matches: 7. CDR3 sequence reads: CAISESMGGTGNQPQHF. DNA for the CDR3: TGTGCCATCAGTGAGTCGATGGGAGGGACAGGGAATCAGCCCCAGCATTTT.

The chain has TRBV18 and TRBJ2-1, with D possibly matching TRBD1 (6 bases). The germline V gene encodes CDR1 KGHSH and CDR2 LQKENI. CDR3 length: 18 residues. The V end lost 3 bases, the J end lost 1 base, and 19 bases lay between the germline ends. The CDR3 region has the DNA TGTGCCAGCTCACCGCAGACGTCAGGGGAAGGATCCTACAATGAGCAGTTCTTC. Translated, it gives CASSPQTSGEGSYNEQFF.

CDR3 region: CASSLRGLSSYEQYF. The CDR3 DNA follows: TGTGCCAGCAGCTTGAGGGGCCTAAGCTCCTACGAGCAGTACTTC. V usage is TRBV5-6 and J usage is TRBJ2-7; weak D call: TRBD1 (5 bases). Trimming cost V 1 base and J 0 bases, with 11 bases left between them. This CDR3 comprises 15 residues. Germline V CDR1 and CDR2: SGHDT, YYEEEE.

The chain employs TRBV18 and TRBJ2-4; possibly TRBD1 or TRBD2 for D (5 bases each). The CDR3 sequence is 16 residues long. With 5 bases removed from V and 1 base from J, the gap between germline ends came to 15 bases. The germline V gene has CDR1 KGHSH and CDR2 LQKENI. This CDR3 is CASSKLGEGAKNIQYF. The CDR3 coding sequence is TGTGCCAGCTCAAAACTAGGAGAGGGGGCCAAAAACATTCAGTACTTC.

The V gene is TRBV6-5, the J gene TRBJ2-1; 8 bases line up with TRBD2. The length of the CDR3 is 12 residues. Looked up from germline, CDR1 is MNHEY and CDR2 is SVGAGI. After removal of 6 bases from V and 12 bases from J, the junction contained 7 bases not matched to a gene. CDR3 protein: CASRRGGDGQFF. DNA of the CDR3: TGTGCCAGCAGACGGGGGGGAGATGGGCAGTTCTTC.

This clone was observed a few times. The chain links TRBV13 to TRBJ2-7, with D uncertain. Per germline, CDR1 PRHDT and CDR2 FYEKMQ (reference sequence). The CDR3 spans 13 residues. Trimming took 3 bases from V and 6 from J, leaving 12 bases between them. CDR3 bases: TGTGCCAGCAGCTTTCGTTTATTACCCGAGCAGTACTTC. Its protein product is CASSFRLLPEQYF.

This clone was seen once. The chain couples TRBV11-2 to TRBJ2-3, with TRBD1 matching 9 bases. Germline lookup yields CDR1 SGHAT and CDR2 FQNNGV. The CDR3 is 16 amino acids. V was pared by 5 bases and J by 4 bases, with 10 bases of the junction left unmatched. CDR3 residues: CASSPQTGGGSDTQYF. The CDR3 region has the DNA TGTGCCAGCAGCCCACAAACAGGGGGCGGATCAGATACGCAGTATTTT.

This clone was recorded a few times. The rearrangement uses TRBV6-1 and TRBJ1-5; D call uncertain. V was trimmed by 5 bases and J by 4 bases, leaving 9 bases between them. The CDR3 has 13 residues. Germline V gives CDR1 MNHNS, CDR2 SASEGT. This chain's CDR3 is CASSRAANQPQHF. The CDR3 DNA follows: TGTGCCAGCAGTCGGGCAGCGAATCAGCCCCAGCATTTT.